One T cell receptor beta chain is described in this entry. These data originate in a study of T cell changes during pregnancy in multiple sclerosis. Deletions cut 0 bases from V and 4 bases from J, with 6 bases between. CDR3 size: 13 residues. Germline CDR1 ENHRY, CDR2 SYGVKD. Profiling relied on immunoSEQ multiplex PCR, and the TCRdb table lists in-frame clones only, not all of them. Among some 100,000 clones, over 85% were seen once, and the ten largest hold 1% to 1.5%. The TCR sequence derives from a female donor with multiple sclerosis, enrolled in a pregnancy study. Sequenced here: peripheral blood, sampled in the second trimester of pregnancy. The chain couples TRBV10-3 to TRBJ1-1; D is possibly TRBD1 (5 bases). The CDR3 reads CAISESGATEAFF. The CDR3 nucleotides are TGTGCCATCAGTGAGTCTGGGGCCACTGAAGCTTTCTTT.